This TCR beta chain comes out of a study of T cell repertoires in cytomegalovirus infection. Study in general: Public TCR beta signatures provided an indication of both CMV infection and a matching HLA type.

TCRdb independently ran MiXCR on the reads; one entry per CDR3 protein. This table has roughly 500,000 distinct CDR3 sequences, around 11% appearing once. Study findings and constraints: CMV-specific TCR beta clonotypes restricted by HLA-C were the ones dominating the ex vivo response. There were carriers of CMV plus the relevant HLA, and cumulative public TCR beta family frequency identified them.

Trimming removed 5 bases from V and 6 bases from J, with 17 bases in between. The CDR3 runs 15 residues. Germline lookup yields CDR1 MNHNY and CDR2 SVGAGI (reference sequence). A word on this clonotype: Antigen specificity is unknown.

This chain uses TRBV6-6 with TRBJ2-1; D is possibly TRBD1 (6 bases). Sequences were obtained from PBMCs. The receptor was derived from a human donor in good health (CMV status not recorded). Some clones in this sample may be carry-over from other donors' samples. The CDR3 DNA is TGTGCCAGCAGTCCCCCCGGGACCAGGGGCAATGAGCAGTTCTTC. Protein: CASSPPGTRGNEQFF.